This T cell receptor beta chain was identified during a study of T cells in Graves' hyperthyroidism and ophthalmopathy. The CDR3 consists of 14 residues. V lost 3 bases to trimming and J lost 6 bases; unmatched junction nucleotides: 4. Germline V gives CDR1 SGHRS, CDR2 YFSETQ. The TCR beta CDR3 regions underwent amplification using RNA transcripts as the source. The TCR CDR3 was amplified in a first-round RT-PCR using the HTBI primer set. A single record per CDR3 protein comes from TCRdb applying MiXCR to the multiplex PCR reads. The data show approximately 590,000 distinct CDR3 sequences, around 42% seen once.

J is TRBJ1-5 and V is TRBV5-1, with 9 positions matching TRBD1. The TCR comes from a woman younger than 35 with Graves' hyperthyroidism. Sequencing used peripheral blood or thyroid tissue (not recorded which). CDR3 protein: CASSSGDRAQPQHF. In DNA, the CDR3 is TGCGCCAGCAGCTCCGGGGACAGGGCTCAGCCCCAGCATTTT.